What follows are 20 T cell receptor beta chains derived from one specimen sequenced in a study of blood T cell repertoires in COVID-19. This table comes from immunoSEQ multiplex PCR, and its TCRdb copy is limited to in-frame clones, with some not included. The table records about 41,000 clones, about 85% of them present only once. Sequencing was done on a sample of peripheral blood. These receptors came from a man aged 55 to 70 with acute or convalescent COVID-19.

The rearrangement joins TRBV6-5 to TRBJ1-5, with 8 bases lining up with TRBD1. CDR1 and CDR2 (germline): MNHEY, SVGAGI. CDR3 length: 15 amino acids. Trimming took 4 bases from V and 0 from J; bases not matched to a gene: 2. CDR3 sequence reads: CASSSDRASNQPQHF. CDR3 nucleotides: TGTGCCAGCAGTTCGGACAGGGCTAGCAATCAGCCCCAGCATTTT.

The chain has TRBV7-2 and TRBJ1-6, with a possible D match to TRBD1 (5 bases). The CDR3 covers 17 residues. Germline V gene data show CDR1 as SGHTA and CDR2 as FQGNSA. Trimming removed 1 base from V and 5 bases from J, with 15 bases in between. The CDR3 region is CASSLGRTLMDNSPLHF. The CDR3 nucleotides read TGTGCCAGCAGCTTAGGACGGACACTGATGGATAATTCACCCCTCCACTTT.

The chain links TRBV18 to TRBJ1-3, with D perhaps TRBD1 (6 bases). The CDR3 is 16 residues long. Per the germline V gene, CDR1 is KGHSH and CDR2 is LQKENI. The V end lost 0 bases, the J end lost 4 bases, and 13 bases lay between the germline ends. The CDR3 spells CASSPPTGSGGNTIYF. In DNA form, the CDR3 reads TGTGCCAGCTCACCACCGACAGGCTCCGGAGGAAACACCATATATTTT.

This chain connects TRBV30 to TRBJ1-3; 12 bases fit TRBD1. The CDR3 runs to 15 residues. CDR1 is GTSNPN, CDR2 SVGIG, per germline (reference sequence). The V and J ends lost 8 bases and 3 bases, in that order; junction bases with no gene match: 8. The CDR3 DNA reads as TGTGCCGGGGACAGGGGGCGACTTTATGGAAACACCATATATTTT. This translates into CAGDRGRLYGNTIYF. Full variable domain (rest looked up from reference TRBV30 and TRBJ1-3): SQTIHQWPATLVQPVGSPLSLECTVEGTSNPNLYWYRQAAGRGLQLLFYSVGIGQISSEVPQNLSASRPQDRQFILSSKKLLLSDSGFYLCAGDRGRLYGNTIYFGEGSWLTVV.

The V gene is TRBV18, the J gene TRBJ2-7; unclear D gene. From germline, CDR1 is KGHSH and CDR2 LQKENI. The ends were cut back, 3 bases at V and 4 bases at J, with 7 bases in the middle. The CDR3 totals 12 residues. The CDR3 region has the DNA TGTGCCAGCTCACCGGTAGCTTACGAGCAGTACTTC. It encodes CASSPVAYEQYF.

The V call is TRBV4-2, the J call TRBJ1-6; TRBD1 might be the D (6 bases). Trimming removed 4 bases at V and 6 bases at J, with 7 bases between. Germline V CDR1 and CDR2: LGHNA, YNFKEQ. This CDR3 spans 13 amino acids. The CDR3 loop reads CASSLQGNSPLHF. Written as DNA, the CDR3 is TGTGCCAGCAGCCTACAGGGTAATTCACCCCTCCACTTT.

The chain recombines TRBV5-1 with TRBJ2-5; a possible D gene is TRBD2 (5 bases). Germline V gene lookup returns CDR1 SGHRS and CDR2 YFSETQ. The CDR3 extends over 16 amino acids. The germline V and J ends were trimmed by 1 base and 3 bases, with 16 bases remaining between them. CDR3 residues: CASSLNGLTSKETQYF. Here the CDR3 DNA reads TGCGCCAGCAGCTTGAACGGACTGACCTCCAAAGAGACCCAGTACTTC.

This clone was seen once. The V gene is TRBV12-3 or TRBV12-4, the J gene TRBJ1-1, with D uncertain. Between the trimmed V and J ends, which lost 2 bases and 11 bases, there was a span of 12 bases. This CDR3 spans 12 amino acids. CDR3: CASSLQRVGAFF. The DNA of the CDR3 is TGTGCCAGCAGTTTACAGAGGGTGGGGGCTTTCTTT.

This clone qualifies as medium-sized. The gene calls are TRBV19 and TRBJ2-5; the match to TRBD1 covers 11 bases. The CDR3 loop spans 16 amino acids. J gave up 4 bases and V 4 bases, and 8 bases lay outside the gene matches. The germline V gene has CDR1 LNHDA and CDR2 SQIVND (reference sequence). This CDR3 is CASSRIPGQGVETQYF. The CDR3 nucleotides are TGTGCCAGTAGTAGGATCCCGGGACAGGGGGTAGAGACCCAGTACTTC.

This clone qualifies as medium-sized. Other DNA sequences in the sample encode the same CDR3. This chain joins TRBV18 and TRBJ1-2; D is possibly TRBD1 (5 bases). In germline, CDR1 is KGHSH, CDR2 LQKENI. The V end lost 0 bases, the J end lost 2 bases, and 7 bases lay between the germline ends. The CDR3 totals 14 residues. The CDR3 loop reads CASSPPNRNYGYTF. CDR3 DNA: TGTGCCAGCTCACCACCGAACAGGAACTATGGCTACACCTTC.

The count of this clone is one. The chain employs TRBV30 and TRBJ1-5, with D possibly being TRBD1 (5 bases). The germline CDR1 and CDR2 sequences are GTSNPN and SVGIG (reference sequence). This CDR3 spans 13 amino acids. The V and J ends lost 2 bases and 4 bases respectively, with 9 bases between them. The CDR3 here is CAWSLGGNQPQHF. CDR3 in DNA: TGTGCCTGGAGTCTGGGGGGTAATCAGCCCCAGCATTTT.

The rearrangement links TRBV24-1 to TRBJ2-1; 7 bases are shared with TRBD1. V gave up 2 bases and J gave up 2 bases; unmatched junction bases: 8. The CDR3 runs to 17 residues. The germline CDR1 and CDR2 sequences are KGHDR and SFDVKD. CDR3 in amino acids: CATSDWGTGTAYNEQFF. In DNA form, the CDR3 reads TGTGCCACCAGTGATTGGGGAACCGGGACAGCCTACAATGAGCAGTTCTTC.

This clone has a handful of counts. J is TRBJ2-7 and V is TRBV3-1 (or the pseudogene TRBV3-2); 13 bases match TRBD2. The CDR3 runs to 17 residues. Germline V lookup: CDR1 LGHDT, CDR2 YNNKEL (reference sequence). V lost 4 bases, J lost 0 bases, and 6 bases stayed unmatched. Written as DNA, the CDR3 is TGTGCCAGCAGCCGGACTAGCGGGGGAACGAGCTCCTACGAGCAGTACTTC. Translated: CASSRTSGGTSSYEQYF.

The CDR3 loop reads CASSPGLAGASGTGELFF. The CDR3 bases are TGTGCCAGCAGCCCCGGACTAGCGGGGGCCTCAGGGACCGGGGAGCTGTTTTTT. The chain recombines TRBV4-2 with TRBJ2-2, with 13 bases aligning to TRBD2. The junction had 10 bases not matched to a gene; V was cut back by 4 bases and J by 5 bases. Germline V gene data show CDR1 as LGHNA and CDR2 as YNFKEQ. The CDR3 has 18 amino acids.

The V and J genes are TRBV6-5 and TRBJ1-2, with D perhaps matching TRBD1 (5 bases). V was shortened by 5 bases and J by 4 bases, with 17 bases between the two germline ends. CDR1 MNHEY and CDR2 SVGAGI come from the germline V gene. CDR3 length: 15 amino acids. The CDR3 sequence: CASSLWGGGAYGYTF. CDR3 nucleotides: TGTGCCAGCAGTCTATGGGGTGGCGGGGCCTATGGCTACACCTTC.

This clone came up a few times. V and J are TRBV12-1 and TRBJ1-5. TRBV12-1 is a known pseudogene. The CDR3 length is 12 residues. CDR3 residues: CARGRSNQPQHF. CDR3 sequence (DNA): TGTGCCAGGGGGAGAAGCAATCAGCCCCAGCATTTT.

The chain links TRBV7-9 to TRBJ1-3; D gene uncertain. The CDR3 spans 17 residues. The germline V and J ends were trimmed by 5 bases and 2 bases, with 19 bases remaining between them. Germline lookup yields CDR1 SEHNR and CDR2 FQNEAQ (reference sequence). Here the CDR3 reads CASSDTPPEAAGNTIYF. CDR3 bases: TGTGCCAGCAGCGATACCCCGCCGGAGGCCGCTGGAAACACCATATATTTT.

The genes are TRBV30 and TRBJ1-2, with D tentatively TRBD1 (6 bases). Germline CDR1 reads GTSNPN; CDR2 reads SVGIG (reference sequence). CDR3 length: 12 amino acids. V was clipped by 8 bases and J by 1 base, with 11 bases between them. The CDR3 DNA is TGTGCCGAGGGGGACGGTAACTATGGCTACACCTTC. As protein: CAEGDGNYGYTF.

A single count supports this clone. The chain uses TRBV19 and TRBJ1-1; TRBD1 matches at 7 bases. The germline V gene encodes CDR1 LNHDA and CDR2 SQIVND (reference sequence). V dropped 8 bases and J dropped 1; count of bases not matched to a gene: 10. This CDR3 comprises 15 residues. CDR3 bases: TGTGCCAGTTCACAAGAGGGGGCTTGGAACACTGAAGCTTTCTTT. Its translation: CASSQEGAWNTEAFF.

V is TRBV11-2 and J is TRBJ1-3, with D unclear. The CDR3 length is 16 residues. Per germline, CDR1 SGHAT and CDR2 FQNNGV. With 2 bases removed from V and 0 bases from J, the gap between germline ends came to 11 bases. The CDR3 bases are TGTGCCAGCAGCTTACCCCCATCCAGCTCTGGAAACACCATATATTTT. Amino acid sequence: CASSLPPSSSGNTIYF. The whole variable domain, remainder taken from reference TRBV11-2 and TRBJ1-3, is EAGVAQSPRYKIIEKRQSVAFWCNPISGHATLYWYQQILGQGPKLLIQFQNNGVVDDSQLPKDRFSAERLKGVDSTLKIQPAKLEDSAVYLCASSLPPSSSGNTIYFGEGSWLTVV.